These T cell receptor beta chains were read from a single sample in a study of T cell clonotyping in hematopoietic cell transplantation. The protocol was immunoSEQ multiplex PCR, while the TCRdb copy is restricted to in-frame clones and leaves out a portion. The sample contains over 45,000 clones, just over 85% of which appear only once. Sequencing used peripheral blood mononuclear cells, obtained before stem cell transplant. The receptors shown here come from a man between 60 and 70 years old with biphenotypic leukemia. Some clones in this sample may be carry-over from other donors' samples. CDR3s include the opening cysteine and the closing phenylalanine or tryptophan.

V	J	CDR3
TRBV4-1	TRBJ2-3	CASSPQATTDTQYF
TRBV28	TRBJ2-7	CASSSRRASYEQYF
TRBV30	TRBJ2-1	CAWSVRPGQGYNEQFF
TRBV7-7	TRBJ2-5	CASSLGEGRGETQYF
TRBV27	TRBJ2-2	CASSPLRTSSLTGELFF
TRBV4-1	TRBJ1-5	CASSRIGGKNQPQHF
TRBV23-1	TRBJ1-2	CASSPPNYGYTF
TRBV7-2	TRBJ1-4	CASSLGGEKLFF
TRBV7-8	TRBJ2-2	CASSLARTTRELFF
TRBV7-2	TRBJ2-3	CASSSGLAGIPDTQYF
TRBV28	TRBJ1-2	CASRSRGGKSTF
TRBV5-4	TRBJ2-2	CASSLAPGGNTGELFF
TRBV4-3	TRBJ1-4	CASSPQAGEKLFF
TRBV5-5	TRBJ2-7	CASSLPLASAPYEQYF
TRBV29-1	TRBJ2-1	CSAASFDEQFF
TRBV4-3	TRBJ2-1	CASSQVQLGEQFF
TRBV5-1	TRBJ2-7	CASSLVGSYEQYF
TRBV6-1	TRBJ1-2	CASNTGIDGYTF
TRBV28	TRBJ2-7	CASSPGQSEEQYF
TRBV6-1	TRBJ2-3	CASSLQGADTQYF
TRBV30	TRBJ2-5	CAWSAGQVEETQYF
TRBV7-2	TRBJ1-2	CASSLVGGGGVYGYTF
TRBV30	TRBJ1-3	CAWIFGGNTIYF
TRBV27	TRBJ2-5	CASSLGLQETQYF
TRBV29-1	TRBJ2-7	CSVVGNRGEQYF
TRBV10-3	TRBJ2-5	CAISGSAETQYF
TRBV29-1	TRBJ2-7	CSVELNPYEQYF
TRBV5-1	TRBJ2-5	CASREVVGVETQYF
TRBV9	TRBJ2-3	CASTYRDSTDTQYF
TRBV19	TRBJ1-5	CASSNGRSQHF
TRBV21-1	TRBJ2-7	CASSNLPAPYYEQYF
TRBV28	TRBJ1-5	CASRENRDRYYSNQPQHF
TRBV9	TRBJ2-1	CASSGRTSDYNEQFF
TRBV5-1	TRBJ2-7	CASSLAGGMYEQYF
TRBV28	TRBJ2-3	CASSLAGPTDTQYF
TRBV7-9	TRBJ2-7	CASSPGLAAFEQYF
TRBV5-4	TRBJ1-4	CASSLSGGATNEKLFF
TRBV30	TRBJ2-1	CAWNFGSTYNEQFF
TRBV9	TRBJ1-1	CASSVVVENTEAFF
TRBV23-1	TRBJ2-2	CASPGTSGSGTGELFF
TRBV28	TRBJ2-7	CASRWREGLAGTYEQYF
TRBV7-2	TRBJ2-2	CASSLGSGSETGELFF
TRBV4-1	TRBJ2-2	CASRPVGRGTGELFF
TRBV19	TRBJ2-1	CASSMASGSSYNEQFF
TRBV28	TRBJ1-1	CASSLYGAMTEAFF